A single sample gave rise to the 25 T cell receptor beta chains below, sequenced in a study of blood T cell repertoires in COVID-19. TCRdb's table, derived via immunoSEQ multiplex PCR, lists solely in-frame clones and lacks some. The data contain about 100,000 clones, about four fifths of them singletons. The sample taken for sequencing was peripheral blood. All receptors come from a woman older than 75 with active or convalescent COVID-19.

This chain joins TRBV11-3 and TRBJ2-2; D not resolved. V was trimmed by 1 base and J by 4 bases, leaving 13 bases between them. Germline CDR1 reads SGHNT; CDR2 reads YENEEA. The CDR3 has 16 residues. This CDR3 reads CASSLGATLTTGELFF. In nucleotides, the CDR3 is TGTGCCAGCAGCTTAGGGGCAACCTTGACCACCGGGGAGCTGTTTTTT. Full variable domain (rest looked up from reference TRBV11-3 and TRBJ2-2): EAGVVQSPRYKIIEKKQPVAFWCNPISGHNTLYWYLQNLGQGPELLIRYENEEAVDDSQLPKDRFSAERLKGVDSTLKIQPAELGDSAVYLCASSLGATLTTGELFFGEGSRLTVL.

The chain carries TRBV10-3 and TRBJ1-1; 11 nucleotides line up with TRBD1. Trimming at V came to 0 bases and at J to 4 bases, leaving 1 base not matched to a gene. CDR1 and CDR2 from the germline V gene are ENHRY and SYGVKD. The CDR3 covers 15 residues. CDR3 sequence reads: CAISESGTGGTEAFF. In DNA form, the CDR3 reads TGTGCCATCAGTGAGTCGGGGACAGGGGGCACTGAAGCTTTCTTT.

This clone was detected only once. This chain uses TRBV28 with TRBJ2-7; 9 bases are a match to TRBD1. The germline gives CDR1 MDHEN, CDR2 SYDVKM. This CDR3 is 16 amino acids long. The V segment lost 3 bases and the J segment 9 bases; nucleotides outside the gene matches: 15. CDR3 coding DNA: TGTGCCAGCAGTTTCGGTCAGGACAGGGGAAGGGTTGGGCAGTACTTC. Its translation is CASSFGQDRGRVGQYF.

The J gene is TRBJ2-1, the V gene TRBV7-8; possible D gene TRBD2, 6 bases. CDR1 SGHVS and CDR2 FQNEAQ come from the germline V gene. V lost 2 bases and J lost 6, with 20 bases in between. The CDR3 loop spans 17 amino acids. The CDR3 reads CASSLPTGTLDSNEQFF. CDR3 coding DNA: TGTGCCAGCAGCTTACCAACCGGGACTCTCGACAGCAATGAGCAGTTCTTC.

This clone has at least ten counts. The chain recombines TRBV5-6 with TRBJ2-5, with TRBD2 as a possible D gene (5 bases). Trimming took 0 bases from V and 5 from J, leaving 11 bases between them. Looked up from germline, CDR1 is SGHDT and CDR2 is YYEEEE. CDR3 length: 14 residues. The CDR3: CASSLDNSGETQYF. The CDR3 DNA follows: TGTGCCAGCAGCTTGGACAATTCGGGGGAGACCCAGTACTTC.

This clone was seen repeatedly, ten times or more. V and J are TRBV9 and TRBJ2-7, with D possibly matching TRBD2 (6 bases). The CDR3 contains 13 residues. V lost 3 bases and J lost 4, with 11 bases in between. Germline CDR1 reads SGDLS; CDR2 reads YYNGEE. The CDR3 DNA reads TGTGCCAGCAGCGACGGGACTCAATACGAGCAGTACTTC. Encoded protein: CASSDGTQYEQYF. Full variable domain (remainder filled in from reference TRBV9 and TRBJ2-7): DSGVTQTPKHLITATGQRVTLRCSPRSGDLSVYWYQQSLDQGLQFLIQYYNGEERAKGNILERFSAQQFPDLHSELNLSSLELGDSALYFCASSDGTQYEQYFGPGTRLTVT.

The J gene is TRBJ2-2, the V gene TRBV24-1, with a weak D call TRBD2 (7 bases). Trimming left V 7 bases short and J 8 bases short, with 13 bases between. Germline V gene sequence: CDR1 KGHDR, CDR2 SFDVKD. The CDR3 extends over 13 amino acids. In nucleotides, the CDR3 is TGTGCCACCAGGGCGGGGGCGACAGGGGAGCTGTTTTTT. Translated, it gives CATRAGATGELFF.

The chain links TRBV9 to TRBJ1-2; TRBD1 matches at 7 bases. The CDR3 loop spans 15 amino acids. CDR1 is SGDLS, CDR2 YYNGEE, per germline. After removal of 0 bases from V and 5 bases from J, the junction contained 7 bases not matched to a gene. CDR3 amino acids: CASSVGGGPFYGYTF. For the CDR3, the DNA is TGTGCCAGCAGCGTAGGAGGGGGCCCCTTTTATGGCTACACCTTC. The full variable domain, rest sourced from reference TRBV9 and TRBJ1-2, is DSGVTQTPKHLITATGQRVTLRCSPRSGDLSVYWYQQSLDQGLQFLIQYYNGEERAKGNILERFSAQQFPDLHSELNLSSLELGDSALYFCASSVGGGPFYGYTFGSGTRLTVV.

The chain combines TRBV6-2 or TRBV6-3 with TRBJ2-7, with D unclear. The CDR3 consists of 14 residues. Germline-derived CDR1 and CDR2 are MNHEY and SVGEGT. V dropped 8 bases and J dropped 2 bases, with 16 bases sitting between them. CDR3 sequence reads: CASCLDRVAYEQYF. In DNA, the CDR3 is TGTGCCAGCTGCCTTGATCGGGTGGCCTACGAGCAGTACTTC.

This chain links TRBV20-1 with TRBJ2-7; D is unresolved. Germline-derived CDR1 and CDR2 are DFQATT and SNEGSKA (reference sequence). This CDR3 has 11 residues. CDR3 nucleotides: TGCAGAGCTGGGCAGACATACGAGCAGTACTTC. Translation gives CRAGQTYEQYF.

This chain connects TRBV6-2 or TRBV6-3 to TRBJ2-2, with D tentatively TRBD2 (5 bases). CDR3 length equals 15 residues. Germline CDR1 and CDR2: MNHEY and SVGEGT. Trimming left V 7 bases short and J 1 base short, with 13 bases between. CDR3 loop: CASTPQGGNTGELFF. The DNA of the CDR3 is TGTGCCAGCACCCCTCAAGGAGGGAACACCGGGGAGCTGTTTTTT.

The chain joins TRBV6-5 to TRBJ2-5; 10 nucleotides agree with TRBD1. The CDR3 sequence is 16 residues long. Germline V gene data show CDR1 as MNHEY and CDR2 as SVGAGI. V gave up 2 bases and J gave up 5 bases; unmatched junction bases: 8. The CDR3 loop is CASSYHRQGARETQYF. CDR3 coding DNA: TGTGCCAGCAGTTACCACAGACAGGGGGCGCGGGAGACCCAGTACTTC.

The V gene is TRBV19, the J gene TRBJ2-7; 7 positions agree with TRBD2. The CDR3 loop spans 14 amino acids. Unmatched junction bases numbered 0, after V lost 1 base and J lost 0 bases. Looked up from germline, CDR1 is LNHDA and CDR2 is SQIVND (reference sequence). CDR3 loop: CASSIGGSSYEQYF. The DNA of the CDR3 is TGTGCCAGTAGTATAGGCGGGAGCTCCTACGAGCAGTACTTC. Using reference TRBV19 and TRBJ2-7 for the parts outside the CDR3, the full variable domain is DGGITQSPKYLFRKEGQNVTLSCEQNLNHDAMYWYRQDPGQGLRLIYYSQIVNDFQKGDIAEGYSVSREKKESFPLTVTSAQKNPTAFYLCASSIGGSSYEQYFGPGTRLTVT.

This clone has a count of ten or more. CDR3 loop: CASSLGSDLGRREKLFF. The CDR3 bases are TGTGCCAGCAGCTTAGGCTCCGACCTAGGTCGACGGGAAAAACTGTTTTTT. The V gene is TRBV7-8, the J gene TRBJ1-4; D gene uncertain. CDR1 is SGHVS and CDR2 is FQNEAQ in the germline V gene. V was cut by 1 base and J by 8 bases, with 20 bases left in between. The CDR3 extends over 17 amino acids.

For the CDR3, the DNA is TGTGCCAGCAGCAAGCTCAACAGGCTTTTATACAATGAGCAGTTCTTC. Translated, it gives CASSKLNRLLYNEQFF. V usage is TRBV21-1 and J usage is TRBJ2-1; no check of the table's D call, TRBD1, against the DNA was made. TRBV21-1 is an annotated pseudogene. The CDR3 is made up of 16 amino acids.

The rearrangement joins TRBV11-2 to TRBJ2-3; 9 bases fit TRBD1. The CDR3 has 15 residues. The germline CDR1 and CDR2 sequences are SGHAT and FQNNGV. J lost 2 bases, V lost 6 bases, and 6 bases had no gene match. The CDR3 DNA is TGTGCCAGCAGTTGGGGACAGGGACTCACAGATACGCAGTATTTT. Translated, it gives CASSWGQGLTDTQYF.

This chain uses TRBV12-3 or TRBV12-4 with TRBJ1-1; 8 nucleotides match TRBD1. J gave up 1 base and V 7 bases, and 2 bases lay outside the gene matches. The CDR3 totals 13 residues. The CDR3 DNA sequence: TGTGCCAGCAAGGACAGGGCGAACACTGAAGCTTTCTTT. Amino acids: CASKDRANTEAFF.

This rearrangement joins TRBV7-9 to TRBJ2-1; 11 bases fit TRBD2. Germline lookup yields CDR1 SEHNR and CDR2 FQNEAQ (reference sequence). The J segment lost 5 bases and the V segment lost 3 bases, leaving 9 bases of the junction unmatched. CDR3 size: 17 residues. CDR3 bases: TGTGCCAGCAGCTTTGGAGGACTAGCGGGTAAACACAATGAGCAGTTCTTC. This encodes CASSFGGLAGKHNEQFF. The full variable domain, in which reference TRBV7-9 and TRBJ2-1 provide the parts outside the CDR3, is DTGVSQNPRHKITKRGQNVTFRCDPISEHNRLYWYRQTLGQGPEFLTYFQNEAQLEKSRLLSDRFSAERPKGSFSTLEIQRTEQGDSAMYLCASSFGGLAGKHNEQFFGPGTRLTVL.

This CDR3 is CSASSGRASYNEQFF. The CDR3 DNA sequence: TGCAGTGCTAGTAGCGGGAGGGCGTCCTACAATGAGCAGTTCTTC. The rearrangement uses TRBV20-1 and TRBJ2-1; 11 positions match TRBD2. Germline CDR1 DFQATT, CDR2 SNEGSKA (reference sequence). The CDR3 sequence is 15 residues long. With V trimmed by 3 bases and J by 1 base, 2 bases remained unmatched.

CDR3 loop: CASSFTAGGRREQYF. CDR3 sequence (DNA): TGTGCCAGCAGCTTCACGGCAGGGGGGAGGCGAGAGCAGTACTTC. This chain joins TRBV7-8 and TRBJ2-7, with D possibly matching TRBD1 (7 bases). Germline V CDR1 and CDR2: SGHVS, FQNEAQ. The CDR3 length is 15 residues. Trimming removed 3 bases at V and 7 bases at J, with 19 bases between.

The chain recombines TRBV7-9 with TRBJ2-1; 8 bases fit TRBD2. Looked up from germline, CDR1 is SEHNR and CDR2 is FQNEAQ (reference sequence). The CDR3 runs 13 residues. Germline trimming cut 7 bases from V and 9 bases from J; bases unmatched to any gene: 8. CDR3 coding DNA: TGTGCCAGCAAGACGGGAGGGCCGGTTGAGCAGTTCTTC. Protein sequence: CASKTGGPVEQFF.

This chain uses TRBV19 with TRBJ2-1; weak D call: TRBD1 (6 bases). V gave up 6 bases and J gave up 12 bases, with 36 bases separating them. Germline V CDR1 and CDR2: LNHDA, SQIVND (reference sequence). This CDR3 region has 19 residues. This CDR3 reads CASSPHRSGQPTLLRGQFF. CDR3 nucleotide sequence: TGTGCCAGTAGCCCTCATCGATCTGGACAGCCGACTCTACTACGCGGGCAGTTCTTC. The full variable domain, completed using reference TRBV19 and TRBJ2-1, is DGGITQSPKYLFRKEGQNVTLSCEQNLNHDAMYWYRQDPGQGLRLIYYSQIVNDFQKGDIAEGYSVSREKKESFPLTVTSAQKNPTAFYLCASSPHRSGQPTLLRGQFFGPGTRLTVL.

This sequence joins TRBV2 and TRBJ1-1; D gene unclear. This CDR3 comprises 13 residues. Trimming pared 1 base from V and 11 bases from J, leaving 14 bases between. The germline V gene has CDR1 SNHLY and CDR2 FYNNEI. CDR3 protein: CASSEGATLRAFF. Written as DNA, the CDR3 is TGTGCCAGCAGTGAAGGGGCAACCCTTAGGGCTTTCTTT.

This clone showed up many times. The chain couples TRBV28 to TRBJ1-2; 7 bases fit TRBD1. The V gene's germline CDR1 is MDHEN and CDR2 SYDVKM. The CDR3 is 15 amino acids. The trim removed 6 bases at V and 3 bases at J, leaving 10 bases unmatched. CDR3: CASSRTGTADYGYTF. The CDR3 nucleotides read TGTGCCAGCAGCCGCACCGGGACAGCGGACTATGGCTACACCTTC.

J is TRBJ1-3 and V is TRBV18; the match to TRBD1 covers 10 bases. Germline loops: CDR1 KGHSH, CDR2 LQKENI. V lost 3 bases, J lost 4 bases, and 6 bases stayed unmatched. The CDR3 consists of 16 residues. CDR3 loop: CASSPLDRGLGNTIYF. As DNA, the CDR3 is TGTGCCAGCTCACCCCTCGACAGGGGGCTAGGAAACACCATATATTTT. Full variable domain (remainder filled in from reference TRBV18 and TRBJ1-3): NAGVMQNPRHLVRRRGQEARLRCSPMKGHSHVYWYRQLPEEGLKFMVYLQKENIIDESGMPKERFSAEFPKEGPSILRIQQVVRGDSAAYFCASSPLDRGLGNTIYFGEGSWLTVV.